This is a list of T cell receptor beta chains from one sample in a study of T-cell memory formation after mild COVID-19. One entry per CDR3 protein results from TCRdb running MiXCR on the 5' RACE reads. This table has around 250,000 distinct CDR3 sequences, 8.5% to 9.5% appearing once. Material for sequencing was PBMCs or a T cell subset sorted from them (not recorded which). The receptors shown here come from a man aged 18 to 30 who had mild COVID-19 (a few samples of this study predate the infection). Cell type and time point are not known. The CDR3 runs from the conserved cysteine through the conserved F or W. A D gene is named only where the DNA matches it firmly. Some rows have no size entry. The others give once, few or many, or a class for an expanded clone.

>TRBD1|TRBJ1-1|TRBV5-1|few
CASSLAGQGNTEAFF
TGCGCCAGCAGCTTGGCCGGACAGGGGAACACTGAAGCTTTCTTT
>TRBD1|TRBJ1-6|TRBV6-1|few
CASRRQGANNSPLHF
TGTGCCAGCAGAAGACAGGGGGCTAATAATTCACCCCTCCACTTT
>-|TRBJ1-5|TRBV27|-
CASSLGGRQPQHF
TGTGCCAGCAGTTTAGGGGGGAGACAGCCCCAGCATTTT
>-|TRBJ1-1|TRBV30|-
CARGGPRAFF
TGTGCCCGGGGGGGCCCAAGAGCTTTCTTT
>-|TRBJ1-3|TRBV6-5|few
CASSYGIGSSGNTIYF
TGTGCCAGCAGTTACGGGATCGGCAGCTCTGGAAACACCATATATTTT
>TRBD2|TRBJ2-3|TRBV4-1|many
CASSQVAGGPDTQYF
TGCGCCAGCAGCCAAGTAGCGGGGGGGCCAGACACGCAGTATTTT
>-|TRBJ1-5|TRBV6-6|-
CASSRVGPQHF
TGTGCCAGCAGTCGGGTGGGGCCCCAGCATTTT
>-|TRBJ2-7|TRBV28|-
CASQGYEQYF
TGTGCCAGCCAGGGATACGAGCAGTACTTC
>-|TRBJ2-1|TRBV27|-
CATSTRNNEQFF
TGTGCCACCTCCACTAGGAACAATGAGCAGTTCTTC
>-|TRBJ2-5|TRBV3-2|-
CASSHVPLAETQYF
TGTGCCAGCAGCCATGTCCCGCTAGCGGAGACCCAGTACTTC
>-|TRBJ2-3|TRBV7-6|-
CASSLFGGRGRTDTQYF
TGTGCCAGCAGCTTATTCGGGGGGCGCGGGCGCACAGATACGCAGTATTTT
>TRBD2|TRBJ2-1|TRBV4-2|-
CASSQDRGGAYNEQFF
TGTGCCAGCAGCCAAGATCGCGGGGGGGCCTACAATGAGCAGTTCTTC
>TRBD1|TRBJ1-4|TRBV20-1|many
CSARETGGVEKLFF
TGCAGTGCTAGAGAGACAGGGGGTGTTGAAAAACTGTTTTTT
>-|TRBJ1-2|TRBV7-9|few
CASSPTGRVYGYTF
TGTGCCAGCAGCCCGACGGGACGGGTCTATGGCTACACCTTC
>-|TRBJ2-1|TRBV5-1|few
CASSFSGRSGEQFF
TGCGCCAGCAGCTTCAGCGGTAGATCGGGGGAGCAGTTCTTC